The 30 T cell receptor beta chains below come from one sample, sequenced in a study of cytomegalovirus exposure and HLA in healthy donors. The PCR employed 60 Vbeta primers together with 13 Jbeta primers. The protocol was immunoSEQ multiplex PCR, while the TCRdb copy is restricted to in-frame clones and leaves out a portion. The data contain around 130,000 clones, 65% to 80% of them singletons. Sequencing used PBMCs. These TCRs come from a man aged 18 to 29 in good health and CMV-seropositive.

V gene TRBV28 combines with J gene TRBJ2-2, with D possibly matching TRBD1 (6 bases). This CDR3 is built from 15 residues. V lost 4 bases to trimming and J lost 4 bases, with 13 bases between them. Germline CDR1 is MDHEN and CDR2 is SYDVKM. CDR3 sequence: CASSSTGLGTGELFF. The CDR3 DNA reads TGTGCCAGCAGTTCTACAGGGTTGGGCACCGGGGAGCTGTTTTTT.

In this sample, this clone turned up once. CDR3 protein: CASSPQGQGAGFNEKLFF. The CDR3 nucleotides are TGTGCCAGCAGTCCGCAGGGACAGGGGGCGGGATTTAATGAAAAACTGTTTTTT. The chain links TRBV27 to TRBJ1-4; 12 bases match TRBD1. This CDR3 contains 18 residues. From germline, CDR1 is MNHEY and CDR2 SMNVEV (reference sequence). V dropped 5 bases and J dropped 4; count of bases not matched to a gene: 11.

The rearrangement links TRBV23-1 to TRBJ1-3; TRBD1 is a possible D gene (5 bases). TRBV23-1 falls under the ORF class, with uncertain function. V lost 8 bases and J 6 bases, leaving 20 bases between the germline ends. The CDR3 runs to 15 residues. The CDR3 region is CASATSPGVSNTIYF. For the CDR3, the DNA is TGCGCCAGCGCAACTTCCCCGGGGGTATCAAACACCATATATTTT.

Here the CDR3 reads CASGLLRQGGSYNEQFF. CDR3 coding DNA: TGTGCTAGTGGTTTGCTAAGACAGGGGGGGTCCTACAATGAGCAGTTCTTC. The V and J genes are TRBV12-5 and TRBJ2-1; 9 bases map to TRBD1. V shed 2 bases, J shed 1 base, and the junction held 6 bases outside the gene matches. This CDR3 is 17 amino acids long. CDR1 is LGHNT, CDR2 FRNRAP, per germline.

The chain joins TRBV18 to TRBJ1-6, with 9 bases fitting TRBD1. From germline, CDR1 is KGHSH and CDR2 LQKENI. CDR3 size: 15 residues. The ends lost 3 bases at V and 7 bases at J; junction bases unmatched: 4. The CDR3 reads CASSPGQGQNSPLHF. CDR3 in DNA: TGTGCCAGCTCACCCGGACAGGGGCAAAATTCACCCCTCCACTTT.

The chain recombines TRBV6-1 with TRBJ2-7; D gene uncertain. Trimming pared 7 bases from V and 3 bases from J, leaving 19 bases between. CDR1 is MNHNS and CDR2 is SASEGT in the germline V gene. There are 15 residues in the CDR3. CDR3 residues: CASTRSRGTSYEQYF. DNA for the CDR3: TGTGCCAGCACTCGAAGCAGAGGAACGAGCTACGAGCAGTACTTC.

The rearrangement joins TRBV29-1 to TRBJ1-1; D gene uncertain. Trimming stripped 4 bases from V and 0 bases from J, with 12 bases between. CDR3 length: 14 residues. Germline loops: CDR1 SQVTM, CDR2 ANQGSEA. This CDR3 is CSVVGPYMNTEAFF. CDR3 coding DNA: TGCAGCGTTGTTGGGCCATACATGAACACTGAAGCTTTCTTT.

The J gene is TRBJ1-1, the V gene TRBV29-1; weak D call: TRBD1 (6 bases). V lost 8 bases and J lost 1, with 11 bases in between. This CDR3 region has 12 residues. Germline V gene sequence: CDR1 SQVTM, CDR2 ANQGSEA. As DNA, the CDR3 is TGCAGCATATGGACAGAGAACACTGAAGCTTTCTTT. The encoded protein is CSIWTENTEAFF.

This sequence joins TRBV14 and TRBJ2-3; TRBD2 agrees at 12 bases. The CDR3 extends over 16 amino acids. V shed 4 bases, J shed 3 bases, and the junction held 5 bases outside the gene matches. Germline V lookup: CDR1 SGHDN, CDR2 FVKESK. CDR3 loop: CASSRLAGVTTDTQYF. The CDR3 bases are TGTGCCAGCAGCCGACTAGCGGGAGTCACGACAGATACGCAGTATTTT.

This clone was observed a single time. The chain uses TRBV2 and TRBJ1-4; D is undetermined. The CDR3 has 15 amino acids. V was cut by 5 bases and J by 5 bases, with 15 bases left in between. CDR1 and CDR2 from the germline V gene are SNHLY and FYNNEI. CDR3 residues: CASSPTRGINEKLFF. CDR3 DNA sequence: TGTGCCAGCAGTCCCACCAGAGGTATCAATGAAAAACTGTTTTTT.

The J gene is TRBJ2-7, the V gene TRBV6-6, with 10 bases identical to TRBD2. V lost 4 bases, J lost 4 bases, and 7 bases stayed unmatched. The length of the CDR3 is 15 residues. CDR1 is MNHNY, CDR2 SVGAGI, per germline (reference sequence). CDR3 sequence reads: CASSSGLAADYEQYF. The CDR3 DNA sequence: TGTGCCAGCAGTTCCGGACTAGCGGCCGATTACGAGCAGTACTTC.

In its sample, this clone was seen a few times. This rearrangement joins TRBV25-1 to TRBJ1-4; perhaps TRBD1 as D (5 bases). CDR1 is MGHDK, CDR2 SYGVNS, per germline. This CDR3 has 14 residues. Trimming pared 2 bases from V and 8 bases from J, leaving 12 bases between. The CDR3 reads CASSEGQGWEKLFF. In DNA, the CDR3 is TGTGCCAGCAGTGAAGGGCAGGGTTGGGAAAAACTGTTTTTT.

This clone came up a few times. The V and J genes are TRBV19 and TRBJ1-1; D is unclear. CDR1 is LNHDA and CDR2 is SQIVND in the germline V gene (reference sequence). Trimming removed 4 bases from V and 7 bases from J, with 25 bases in between. The CDR3 totals 17 residues. The CDR3 loop reads CASSKLGLAPETSEAFF. CDR3 sequence (DNA): TGTGCCAGTAGTAAACTGGGCCTTGCCCCCGAGACGAGTGAAGCTTTCTTT.

This chain uses TRBV5-1 with TRBJ1-1; the D is unclear. The V gene lost 3 bases and the J gene lost 3 bases, with 3 bases spanning the gap. The CDR3 consists of 11 residues. In germline, CDR1 is SGHRS, CDR2 YFSETQ. As DNA, the CDR3 is TGCGCCAGCAGCTCAGACACTGAAGCTTTCTTT. Its protein product is CASSSDTEAFF. Using reference TRBV5-1 and TRBJ1-1 for the parts outside the CDR3, the full variable domain is KAGVTQTPRYLIKTRGQQVTLSCSPISGHRSVSWYQQTPGQGLQFLFEYFSETQRNKGNFPGRFSGRQFSNSRSEMNVSTLELGDSALYLCASSSDTEAFFGQGTRLTVV.

The chain carries TRBV10-2 and TRBJ1-2; possibly TRBD1 for D (5 bases). The germline V gene has CDR1 WSHSY and CDR2 SAAADI. The CDR3 covers 13 residues. V lost 7 bases to trimming and J lost 0 bases, with 9 bases between them. This chain's CDR3 is CASTLTANYGYTF. CDR3 coding DNA: TGCGCCAGCACGCTGACAGCTAACTATGGCTACACCTTC.

This chain links TRBV5-1 with TRBJ2-1; tentatively, D is TRBD2 (6 bases). CDR1 is SGHRS and CDR2 is YFSETQ in the germline V gene. The CDR3 runs 13 residues. Trimming took off 5 bases at V and 9 bases at J, with 15 bases between the two ends. CDR3 DNA: TGCGCCAGCAGTCTGGAAGAGGGAGGTGAGCAGTTCTTC. Translation gives CASSLEEGGEQFF.

The genes are TRBV5-4 and TRBJ2-5; D is possibly TRBD2 (6 bases). The V end was cut by 3 bases, the J end by 2 bases, with 11 bases between. Germline CDR1 SGHNT, CDR2 YYREEE (reference sequence). CDR3 length: 14 residues. DNA of the CDR3: TGTGCCAGCAGCTGGGCTCGGGAGCAAGAGACCCAGTACTTC. It yields the protein CASSWAREQETQYF.

The J gene is TRBJ2-2, the V gene TRBV4-2; D is unclear. Germline V gene data show CDR1 as LGHNA and CDR2 as YNFKEQ. The CDR3 spans 17 residues. Trimming pared 0 bases from V and 7 bases from J, leaving 18 bases between. The CDR3: CASSQEGAKAMGGELFF. The CDR3 DNA reads as TGTGCCAGCAGCCAAGAAGGAGCGAAAGCAATGGGCGGGGAGCTGTTTTTT.

This chain uses TRBV18 with TRBJ1-6, with D possibly being TRBD1 (6 bases). Germline V gene data show CDR1 as KGHSH and CDR2 as LQKENI. CDR3 size: 14 residues. V gave up 4 bases and J gave up 4 bases, with 8 bases separating them. For the CDR3, the DNA is TGTGCCAGCTCACGGACAGCTTATAATTCACCCCTCCACTTT. Protein sequence: CASSRTAYNSPLHF.

Only one count was recorded for this clone. The CDR3 DNA is TGTGCCAGCTCACCCTCGTCGGGATTCGGTCAGCCCCAGCATTTT. Protein product: CASSPSSGFGQPQHF. V and J are TRBV18 and TRBJ1-5; D is unresolved. The CDR3 covers 15 residues. Germline V gene lookup returns CDR1 KGHSH and CDR2 LQKENI. V shed 3 bases and J shed 6 bases, with 15 bases lying between them. Supplemented by reference TRBV18 and TRBJ1-5, the full variable domain reads NAGVMQNPRHLVRRRGQEARLRCSPMKGHSHVYWYRQLPEEGLKFMVYLQKENIIDESGMPKERFSAEFPKEGPSILRIQQVVRGDSAAYFCASSPSSGFGQPQHFGDGTRLSIL.

The chain combines TRBV29-1 with TRBJ1-1; TRBD1 agrees at 9 bases. Germline V gene lookup returns CDR1 SQVTM and CDR2 ANQGSEA. The CDR3 spans 16 residues. With V trimmed by 4 bases and J by 3 bases, 12 bases remained unmatched. The CDR3 DNA reads TGCAGCGTTGCCTTGGGACAGGGCGGTAGGGACACTGAAGCTTTCTTT. It encodes CSVALGQGGRDTEAFF.

This chain connects TRBV5-1 to TRBJ2-3, with 8 nucleotides matching TRBD2. The CDR3 sequence is 14 residues long. The ends lost 3 bases at V and 6 bases at J; junction bases unmatched: 6. Germline V gene lookup returns CDR1 SGHRS and CDR2 YFSETQ. The CDR3 loop is CASSSGGAFDTQYF. As DNA, the CDR3 is TGCGCCAGCAGCTCCGGGGGGGCCTTTGATACGCAGTATTTT.

The rearrangement uses TRBV11-2 and TRBJ2-7, with TRBD2 matching over 7 bases. The CDR3 is 16 residues long. From germline, CDR1 is SGHAT and CDR2 FQNNGV. The trim removed 0 bases at V and 1 base at J, leaving 6 bases unmatched. CDR3 amino acids: CASSLDPAGVSYEQYF. The CDR3 coding sequence is TGTGCCAGCAGCTTAGATCCCGCGGGAGTATCCTACGAGCAGTACTTC.

The chain links TRBV7-9 to TRBJ2-2, with D possibly matching TRBD1 (6 bases). From germline, CDR1 is SEHNR and CDR2 FQNEAQ (reference sequence). Trimming cost V 7 bases and J 6 bases, with 12 bases left between them. The CDR3 extends over 13 amino acids. The CDR3 DNA is TGTGCCAGCACACTCGAGGGGGCCGGGGAGCTGTTTTTT. It codes for CASTLEGAGELFF.

This clone was seen a few times. J is TRBJ2-3 and V is TRBV5-1; 13 bases map to TRBD2. In germline, CDR1 is SGHRS, CDR2 YFSETQ. The CDR3 consists of 17 residues. V lost 5 bases and J lost 3; bases outside the gene matches: 9. The CDR3 DNA is TGCGCCAGCAGACCTGGGACTAGCGGGAAGGGGACAGATACGCAGTATTTT. Translating it yields CASRPGTSGKGTDTQYF.

V and J are TRBV5-4 and TRBJ2-1; 7 nucleotides match TRBD2. V lost 1 base to trimming and J lost 6 bases; unmatched junction nucleotides: 13. This CDR3 has 17 amino acids. Germline loops: CDR1 SGHNT, CDR2 YYREEE (reference sequence). The CDR3 spells CASSLPPYGGGGNEQFF. CDR3 coding DNA: TGTGCCAGCAGCTTGCCCCCCTATGGTGGGGGGGGCAATGAGCAGTTCTTC.

The CDR3 reads CASSDVQGAGTDTQYF. In nucleotides, the CDR3 is TGTGCCAGCAGTGACGTACAGGGCGCGGGCACAGATACGCAGTATTTT. The chain joins TRBV2 to TRBJ2-3; tentative D call: TRBD1 (6 bases). The CDR3 has 16 amino acids. V lost 3 bases and J 1 base, leaving 14 bases between the germline ends. Per germline, CDR1 SNHLY and CDR2 FYNNEI.

This rearrangement joins TRBV15 to TRBJ2-7, with 8 bases lining up with TRBD2. Unmatched junction bases numbered 7, after V lost 3 bases and J lost 3 bases. There are 15 residues in the CDR3. Looked up from germline, CDR1 is LNHNV and CDR2 is YYDKDF (reference sequence). CDR3 in DNA: TGTGCCACCAGCAGGCAGCGGGGGACGTTCTACGAGCAGTACTTC. Translating it yields CATSRQRGTFYEQYF.

This chain joins TRBV28 and TRBJ1-2; no definite D call. Germline values: CDR1 MDHEN, CDR2 SYDVKM. Between the trimmed V and J ends, which lost 4 bases and 0 bases, there was a span of 15 bases. This CDR3 region has 16 residues. CDR3 region: CASSSPIGGANYGYTF. The CDR3 DNA reads TGTGCCAGCAGTTCCCCCATTGGAGGAGCTAACTATGGCTACACCTTC.

The genes are TRBV18 and TRBJ1-2; 7 nucleotides align to TRBD1. V gave up 2 bases and J gave up 4 bases; unmatched junction bases: 4. The CDR3 has 14 amino acids. The V gene's germline CDR1 is KGHSH and CDR2 LQKENI. The chain's CDR3 is CASSPKGAGYGYTF. The CDR3, as DNA: TGTGCCAGCTCACCAAAGGGGGCCGGCTATGGCTACACCTTC.